Included here is one T cell receptor beta chain sequence, with context. This sample is part of a study of blood T cell repertoires in COVID-19. The overall study: Samples representing acute and convalescent COVID-19 were sourced from the United States, Italy and Spain.

Data came from immunoSEQ multiplex PCR; TCRdb stores just in-frame clones and leaves some out. This sample has about 250,000 clones, with just under 90% found just once. Germline values: CDR1 SGHTS, CDR2 YDEGEE. Between the trimmed V and J ends, which lost 0 bases and 2 bases, there was a span of 6 bases. This CDR3 region has 15 residues. The gene calls are TRBV5-8 and TRBJ2-6, with TRBD1 as a possible D gene (6 bases). Sequencing was performed on PBMCs or T cells enriched from blood (not recorded which). This sequence originates from a woman in her twenties or thirties with acute COVID-19. The CDR3 loop is CASSLAGAGANVLTF. The CDR3 coding sequence is TGTGCCAGCAGCTTGGCAGGGGCTGGGGCCAACGTCCTGACTTTC. The full variable domain, in which reference TRBV5-8 and TRBJ2-6 provide the parts outside the CDR3, is EAGVTQSPTHLIKTRGQQATLRCSPISGHTSVYWYQQALGLGLQFLLWYDEGEERNRGNFPPRFSGRQFPNYSSELNVNALELEDSALYLCASSLAGAGANVLTFGAGSRLTVL.